This T cell receptor beta chain was identified during a study of OX40 agonist ivuxolimab in advanced cancers. Study summary: Head and neck, renal cell, melanoma or hepatocellular carcinoma were the cancers that dose-escalation patients had. Study conclusions and caveats: Within 6 weeks, CD4+ and CD8+ blood T cells expanded clonally at 0.1 to 3.0 mg/kg.

Assay: immunoSEQ multiplex PCR; the TCRdb copy retains only in-frame clones and omits some. The repertoire holds approximately 50,000 clones, with around 94% as singletons. A remark on this clone: The antigen is undetermined.

The source is an adult with an advanced solid tumor such as melanoma, head and neck, liver or kidney cancer. The sequencing used CD4+ or CD8+ T cells sorted from blood, collected in a trial of the OX40 agonist ivuxolimab.

The CDR3 sequence: CASNFTRRGPPETQYF. For the CDR3, the DNA is TGTGCCAGCAACTTCACCCGGAGGGGACCTCCGGAGACCCAGTACTTC. The chain uses TRBV21-1 and TRBJ2-5; the DNA was not used to check the table's D call, TRBD2. TRBV21-1 is classified as a pseudogene. The CDR3 contains 16 residues.